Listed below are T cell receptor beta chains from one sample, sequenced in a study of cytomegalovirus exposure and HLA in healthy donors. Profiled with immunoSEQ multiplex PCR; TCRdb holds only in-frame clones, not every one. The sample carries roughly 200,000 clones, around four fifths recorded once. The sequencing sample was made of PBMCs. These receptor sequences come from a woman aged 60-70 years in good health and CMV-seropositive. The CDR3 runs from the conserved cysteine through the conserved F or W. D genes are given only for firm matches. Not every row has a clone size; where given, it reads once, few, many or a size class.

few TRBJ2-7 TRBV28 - CASSSTFTYEQYF TGTGCCAGCAGTTCGACTTTTACCTACGAGCAGTACTTC
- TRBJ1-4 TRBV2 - CASSSTNEKLFF TGTGCCAGCAGCTCAACTAATGAAAAACTGTTTTTT
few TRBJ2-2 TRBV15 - CASRGDPTGSGTGELFF TGTGCTTCCAGGGGGGACCCGACAGGGTCGGGCACCGGGGAGCTGTTTTTT
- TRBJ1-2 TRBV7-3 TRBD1 CASSSTGVGYTF TGTGCCAGCAGCTCGACAGGGGTCGGCTACACCTTC
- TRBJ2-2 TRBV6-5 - CASTNPTGELFF TGTGCCAGCACAAATCCCACCGGGGAGCTGTTTTTT
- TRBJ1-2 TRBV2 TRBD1 CASSEAGGANGYTF TGTGCCAGCAGTGAAGCAGGGGGCGCGAATGGCTACACCTTC
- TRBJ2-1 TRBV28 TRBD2 CASSRPAGVGSYNEQFF TGTGCCAGCAGCCGCCCGGCGGGAGTTGGCTCCTACAATGAGCAGTTCTTC
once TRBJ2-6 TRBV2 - CASILVPSGANGLTF TGTGCCAGCATTCTCGTCCCCTCTGGGGCCAACGGCCTGACTTTC
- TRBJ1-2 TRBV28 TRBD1 CASSTPDRGNYGYTF TGTGCCAGCAGCACTCCGGACAGGGGAAACTATGGCTACACCTTC
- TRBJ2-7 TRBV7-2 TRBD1 CASSPSQGQGTYEQYF TGTGCCAGCAGCCCCTCCCAAGGACAGGGAACCTACGAGCAGTACTTC
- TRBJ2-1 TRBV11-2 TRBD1 CASSTTGGGYNEQFF TGTGCCAGCAGCACAACAGGGGGTGGATACAATGAGCAGTTCTTC
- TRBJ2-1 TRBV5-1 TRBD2 CASSSTTSGSSYNEQFF TGCGCCAGCAGCTCCACGACTAGCGGGAGCTCCTACAATGAGCAGTTCTTC
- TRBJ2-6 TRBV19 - CASSRQSSGANVLTF TGTGCCAGTAGCAGACAGAGCTCTGGGGCCAACGTCCTGACTTTC